The clone carrying this T cell receptor (beta chain) showed up just a few times. Its target is not known. This entry comes from a study of cytomegalovirus exposure and HLA in healthy donors. Trimming removed 5 bases from V and 7 bases from J; junction bases left unmatched: 11. This CDR3 spans 16 amino acids. CDR1 is LNHNV and CDR2 is YYDKDF in the germline V gene (reference sequence). A multiplex PCR was run with 60 Vbeta primers and 13 Jbeta primers. Some clones are missing from TCRdb's copy, which holds only in-frame ones; the method was immunoSEQ multiplex PCR. Of around 140,000 clones listed, about 73% are singletons. Broader study findings: In a later analysis, TCR beta V- and J-gene trimming was associated with a missense DCLRE1C variant.

This receptor was taken from a woman aged 60-70 years in good health and CMV-seropositive. Sequences were obtained from PBMCs. The chain has TRBV15 and TRBJ2-1; TRBD2 matches 10 bases. The DNA of the CDR3 is TGTGCCACCAGCTCACCCCTAGCGGGAGCTGGTAATGAGCAGTTCTTC. Its protein is CATSSPLAGAGNEQFF.